Each of the 26 T cell receptor beta chains below was sequenced from the same sample in a study of monozygotic twins with cystic fibrosis. Assay used: immunoSEQ multiplex PCR; TCRdb lists only in-frame clones, some missing. The sample holds some 25,000 clones; 95% to 97% are singletons and the top ten take around 3%. Specimen: blood. The receptors derive from a girl aged 2-10 years with cystic fibrosis.

V is TRBV7-8 and J is TRBJ2-7; 10 bases fit TRBD2. In germline, CDR1 is SGHVS, CDR2 FQNEAQ. The CDR3 sequence is 15 residues long. With 3 bases clipped from V and 2 bases from J, the junction kept 4 bases outside the gene matches. The CDR3 nucleotides read TGTGCCAGCAGCTTTAGCGGGAGGTTCACCTACGAGCAGTACTTC. Its translation: CASSFSGRFTYEQYF.

The table lists this clone with a count of one. The chain recombines TRBV5-4 with TRBJ1-5, with 8 bases that match TRBD1. The germline CDR1 and CDR2 sequences are SGHNT and YYREEE (reference sequence). CDR3 length: 14 amino acids. The ends lost 4 bases at V and 2 bases at J; junction bases unmatched: 2. The CDR3 sequence: CASSPGGGNQPQHF. The DNA for the CDR3 is TGTGCCAGCAGCCCAGGGGGCGGCAATCAGCCCCAGCATTTT.

The chain recombines TRBV4-2 with TRBJ1-1, with D possibly TRBD1 on 5 matching bases. The V end was cut by 0 bases, the J end by 0 bases, with 11 bases between. The CDR3 has 16 residues. Germline CDR1 is LGHNA and CDR2 is YNFKEQ. CDR3 residues: CASSQESRGMNTEAFF. In DNA, the CDR3 is TGTGCCAGCAGCCAAGAATCGCGGGGCATGAACACTGAAGCTTTCTTT.

CDR3 amino acids: CASSPPAGKETQYF. CDR3 coding DNA: TGTGCCAGCTCACCACCGGCAGGAAAAGAGACCCAGTACTTC. This chain joins TRBV18 and TRBJ2-5; D unresolved. This CDR3 contains 14 residues. V was cut by 0 bases and J by 3 bases, with 8 bases left in between. The germline V gene has CDR1 KGHSH and CDR2 LQKENI.

The V gene is TRBV11-3, the J gene TRBJ2-5; 12 bases agree with TRBD2. CDR1 and CDR2 (germline): SGHNT, YENEEA. J gave up 3 bases and V 6 bases, and 8 bases lay outside the gene matches. The CDR3 sequence is 16 residues long. This chain's CDR3 is CASSWRLAGEKETQYF. The CDR3 DNA reads TGTGCCAGCAGTTGGAGACTAGCGGGAGAGAAAGAGACCCAGTACTTC.

V usage is TRBV11-2 and J usage is TRBJ2-2, with D hard to call. V gave up 4 bases and J gave up 7 bases, with 10 bases separating them. The CDR3 totals 13 residues. Per the germline V gene, CDR1 is SGHAT and CDR2 is FQNNGV. CDR3 sequence (DNA): TGTGCCAGCAGCTCCCTAGTGGACGGGGAGCTGTTTTTT. Amino acids: CASSSLVDGELFF.

The chain recombines TRBV28 with TRBJ2-2, with 11 bases that match TRBD2. From germline, CDR1 is MDHEN and CDR2 SYDVKM. The CDR3 has 15 amino acids. V dropped 6 bases and J dropped 5; count of bases not matched to a gene: 5. CDR3 sequence: CASRGLAVTTGELFF. DNA for the CDR3: TGTGCCAGCAGGGGACTAGCGGTAACTACCGGGGAGCTGTTTTTT.

The V and J genes are TRBV19 and TRBJ2-1; the match to TRBD2 covers 11 bases. Germline trimming cut 3 bases from V and 2 bases from J; bases unmatched to any gene: 9. The germline gives CDR1 LNHDA, CDR2 SQIVND (reference sequence). The CDR3 runs to 18 residues. The CDR3 DNA is TGTGCCAGTAGTATTTCTGGGGGACTAGCGGATGCCTACAATGAGCAGTTCTTC. It specifies CASSISGGLADAYNEQFF. Filled out from reference TRBV19 and TRBJ2-1, the complete variable domain reads DGGITQSPKYLFRKEGQNVTLSCEQNLNHDAMYWYRQDPGQGLRLIYYSQIVNDFQKGDIAEGYSVSREKKESFPLTVTSAQKNPTAFYLCASSISGGLADAYNEQFFGPGTRLTVL.

The chain combines TRBV14 with TRBJ2-1, with 9 bases fitting TRBD2. The length of the CDR3 is 17 residues. CDR1 and CDR2 from the germline V gene are SGHDN and FVKESK. J lost 6 bases, V lost 0 bases, and 9 bases had no gene match. CDR3 sequence reads: CASSQDIRDSGSNEQFF. CDR3 sequence (DNA): TGTGCCAGCAGCCAAGATATTAGGGATAGCGGGAGCAATGAGCAGTTCTTC.

V usage is TRBV11-3 and J usage is TRBJ1-1; D ambiguous. V was clipped by 2 bases and J by 2 bases, with 6 bases between them. CDR1 and CDR2 (germline): SGHNT, YENEEA. The CDR3 totals 13 residues. The CDR3 coding sequence is TGTGCCAGCAGCTTATCTCATAACACTGAAGCTTTCTTT. Translating gives CASSLSHNTEAFF.

The chain joins TRBV27 to TRBJ1-1; a weak D match, TRBD1 (6 bases). V lost 6 bases and J lost 11, with 16 bases in between. The CDR3 has 12 amino acids. CDR1 and CDR2 from the germline V gene are MNHEY and SMNVEV (reference sequence). CDR3 sequence: CASRGTGGGAFF. CDR3 DNA sequence: TGTGCCAGCAGAGGAACAGGAGGGGGGGCTTTCTTT.

This clone was seen just once. The genes are TRBV4-1 and TRBJ2-1; a possible D gene is TRBD1 (6 bases). Germline CDR1 and CDR2: MGHRA and YSYEKL. There are 17 residues in the CDR3. Trimming cost V 3 bases and J 4 bases, with 19 bases left between them. The CDR3: CASSHDSQGTLYNEQFF. The CDR3 nucleotides read TGCGCCAGCAGCCACGATAGCCAGGGGACATTGTACAATGAGCAGTTCTTC.

This clone was seen just once. The J gene is TRBJ2-7, the V gene TRBV5-4; TRBD1 aligns across 7 bases. J lost 4 bases, V lost 4 bases, and 8 bases had no gene match. The CDR3 totals 14 residues. The germline V gene encodes CDR1 SGHNT and CDR2 YYREEE (reference sequence). The CDR3 here is CASSPKTGPYEQYF. In nucleotides, the CDR3 is TGTGCCAGCAGCCCCAAGACAGGGCCGTACGAGCAGTACTTC. The full variable domain, with the rest looked up from reference TRBV5-4 and TRBJ2-7, is ETGVTQSPTHLIKTRGQQVTLRCSSQSGHNTVSWYQQALGQGPQFIFQYYREEENGRGNFPPRFSGLQFPNYSSELNVNALELDDSALYLCASSPKTGPYEQYFGPGTRLTVT.

Concerning this clone itself: Other DNA sequences from this sample encode an identical CDR3 as well. The rearrangement joins TRBV27 to TRBJ2-1; 9 nucleotides align to TRBD2. This CDR3 is built from 13 residues. With 5 bases clipped from V and 7 bases from J, the junction kept 3 bases outside the gene matches. Germline loops: CDR1 MNHEY, CDR2 SMNVEV (reference sequence). DNA of the CDR3: TGTGCCAGCAGTATAGGACTAGCGAATGAGCAGTTCTTC. Translating gives CASSIGLANEQFF.

The gene calls are TRBV5-6 and TRBJ1-1, with D hard to call. CDR1 SGHDT and CDR2 YYEEEE come from the germline V gene. Trimming took off 0 bases at V and 2 bases at J, with 14 bases between the two ends. The CDR3 length is 16 residues. CDR3 coding DNA: TGTGCCAGCAGCTTGGGAACAGTTTCCCCCAACACTGAAGCTTTCTTT. This translates into CASSLGTVSPNTEAFF.

The V and J genes are TRBV30 and TRBJ2-5; tentatively, D is TRBD2 (5 bases). The CDR3 covers 13 residues. The germline V and J ends were trimmed by 4 bases and 2 bases, with 11 bases remaining between them. Germline-derived CDR1 and CDR2 are GTSNPN and SVGIG (reference sequence). The CDR3 loop reads CAWTRTDQETQYF. The CDR3 DNA is TGTGCCTGGACCCGGACTGATCAAGAGACCCAGTACTTC.

The chain employs TRBV9 and TRBJ2-2; D is possibly TRBD1 (5 bases). V was clipped by 3 bases and J by 6 bases, with 12 bases between them. CDR1 is SGDLS, CDR2 YYNGEE, per germline. This CDR3 region has 14 residues. In DNA form, the CDR3 reads TGTGCCAGCAGCGCTCAGGGAATCGCCGGGGAGCTGTTTTTT. Translating it yields CASSAQGIAGELFF.

The chain employs TRBV12-5 and TRBJ1-2; 9 nucleotides line up with TRBD1. Germline CDR1 LGHNT, CDR2 FRNRAP. Trimming took 5 bases from V and 6 from J; bases not matched to a gene: 4. The CDR3 contains 13 residues. The CDR3 is CASGLGTGNGYTF. In nucleotides, the CDR3 is TGTGCTAGTGGTCTAGGGACAGGGAATGGCTACACCTTC.

This chain joins TRBV14 and TRBJ2-5; TRBD2 aligns across 10 bases. The CDR3 consists of 15 residues. V was clipped by 3 bases and J by 3 bases; unmatched bases: 4. CDR1 is SGHDN and CDR2 is FVKESK in the germline V gene. Here the CDR3 reads CASSQGTSEKETQYF. CDR3 DNA sequence: TGTGCCAGCAGCCAGGGGACTAGCGAGAAAGAGACCCAGTACTTC.

The V gene is TRBV27, the J gene TRBJ2-7; D tentatively fits TRBD1 or TRBD2 (5 bases each). Per the germline V gene, CDR1 is MNHEY and CDR2 is SMNVEV (reference sequence). CDR3 size: 14 residues. Trimming took 5 bases from V and 7 from J, leaving 18 bases between them. The CDR3 region is CASSLLGTPDEQYF. In nucleotides, the CDR3 is TGTGCCAGCAGTCTCTTAGGGACGCCAGATGAGCAGTACTTC.

This clone was found once. The V call is TRBV14, the J call TRBJ2-3; 8 bases match TRBD2. This CDR3 region has 15 residues. Germline CDR1 and CDR2: SGHDN and FVKESK. Germline trimming cut 2 bases from V and 2 bases from J; bases unmatched to any gene: 3. For the CDR3, the DNA is TGTGCCAGCAGCCAAACTAGCGGACTCACAGATACGCAGTATTTT. Amino acid sequence: CASSQTSGLTDTQYF.

This chain joins TRBV14 and TRBJ2-3; D unresolved. This CDR3 is 14 amino acids long. Germline values: CDR1 SGHDN, CDR2 FVKESK. Trimming stripped 1 base from V and 2 bases from J, with 7 bases between. This CDR3 reads CASSQGTITDTQYF. The CDR3 nucleotides read TGTGCCAGCAGCCAAGGAACTATCACAGATACGCAGTATTTT. Full variable domain (remainder filled in from reference TRBV14 and TRBJ2-3): EAGVTQFPSHSVIEKGQTVTLRCDPISGHDNLYWYRRVMGKEIKFLLHFVKESKQDESGMPNNRFLAERTGGTYSTLKVQPAELEDSGVYFCASSQGTITDTQYFGPGTRLTVL.

The rearrangement uses TRBV4-1 and TRBJ2-7; no reliable D call. The CDR3 is 14 residues long. CDR1 and CDR2 (germline): MGHRA, YSYEKL. V shed 1 base and J shed 4 bases, with 11 bases lying between them. DNA for the CDR3: TGCGCCAGCAGCCAAGGGTCCAGTTTTTACGAGCAGTACTTC. Its translation is CASSQGSSFYEQYF.

Here the CDR3 reads CASSFNGELFF. In DNA form, the CDR3 reads TGTGCCAGCAGCTTTAACGGGGAGCTGTTTTTT. V and J are TRBV7-3 and TRBJ2-2; D is undetermined. This CDR3 has 11 residues. V was cut by 3 bases and J by 7 bases, with 3 bases left in between. CDR1 and CDR2 from the germline V gene are SGHTA and FQGTGA.

V and J are TRBV18 and TRBJ1-2; D not certain. The length of the CDR3 is 15 residues. Germline CDR1 and CDR2: KGHSH and LQKENI. Trimming removed 2 bases at V and 8 bases at J, with 18 bases between. The CDR3 region has the DNA TGTGCCAGCTCACCAGAGGGCAGTCCGAGGGAGGGCTACACCTTC. This encodes CASSPEGSPREGYTF.

The rearrangement joins TRBV6-5 to TRBJ2-1; 11 positions agree with TRBD1. Germline CDR1 reads MNHEY; CDR2 reads SVGAGI. J lost 8 bases, V lost 4 bases, and 10 bases had no gene match. The CDR3 has 16 amino acids. CDR3 coding DNA: TGTGCCAGCAGTTCCGACGGACAGGGGGCTCGGGATGAGCAGTTCTTC. Its translation: CASSSDGQGARDEQFF.